The clone carrying this T cell receptor beta chain has a handful of counts. These data are taken from a study of blood T cells in healthy people across ages. Each donor's blood draw was roughly 10 milliliters of peripheral blood. Every sample had a minimum of 6 million PBMCs isolated. Germline V gene sequence: CDR1 SGDLS, CDR2 YYNGEE. Trimming removed 4 bases from V and 3 bases from J; junction bases left unmatched: 3. CDR3 length: 14 residues. Primers used in a second PCR of roughly 6 to 11 cycles were a sample-barcoded 5' primer and a J-beta primer mix. Every sample produced at least 2.5 million CDR3-containing paired-end reads. MiXCR, run by TCRdb on the 5' RACE reads, gives a single entry per CDR3 protein. Of 2 million or so distinct CDR3 sequences listed, 49% are singletons.

Sequenced input: blood. The J gene is TRBJ1-4, the V gene TRBV9, with 7 bases aligning to TRBD1. The TCR was taken from a woman aged 40 to 50 in good health. In DNA form, the CDR3 reads TGTGCCAGCAGCCCAGGGGGTTCTAATGAAAAACTGTTTTTT. Protein product: CASSPGGSNEKLFF.